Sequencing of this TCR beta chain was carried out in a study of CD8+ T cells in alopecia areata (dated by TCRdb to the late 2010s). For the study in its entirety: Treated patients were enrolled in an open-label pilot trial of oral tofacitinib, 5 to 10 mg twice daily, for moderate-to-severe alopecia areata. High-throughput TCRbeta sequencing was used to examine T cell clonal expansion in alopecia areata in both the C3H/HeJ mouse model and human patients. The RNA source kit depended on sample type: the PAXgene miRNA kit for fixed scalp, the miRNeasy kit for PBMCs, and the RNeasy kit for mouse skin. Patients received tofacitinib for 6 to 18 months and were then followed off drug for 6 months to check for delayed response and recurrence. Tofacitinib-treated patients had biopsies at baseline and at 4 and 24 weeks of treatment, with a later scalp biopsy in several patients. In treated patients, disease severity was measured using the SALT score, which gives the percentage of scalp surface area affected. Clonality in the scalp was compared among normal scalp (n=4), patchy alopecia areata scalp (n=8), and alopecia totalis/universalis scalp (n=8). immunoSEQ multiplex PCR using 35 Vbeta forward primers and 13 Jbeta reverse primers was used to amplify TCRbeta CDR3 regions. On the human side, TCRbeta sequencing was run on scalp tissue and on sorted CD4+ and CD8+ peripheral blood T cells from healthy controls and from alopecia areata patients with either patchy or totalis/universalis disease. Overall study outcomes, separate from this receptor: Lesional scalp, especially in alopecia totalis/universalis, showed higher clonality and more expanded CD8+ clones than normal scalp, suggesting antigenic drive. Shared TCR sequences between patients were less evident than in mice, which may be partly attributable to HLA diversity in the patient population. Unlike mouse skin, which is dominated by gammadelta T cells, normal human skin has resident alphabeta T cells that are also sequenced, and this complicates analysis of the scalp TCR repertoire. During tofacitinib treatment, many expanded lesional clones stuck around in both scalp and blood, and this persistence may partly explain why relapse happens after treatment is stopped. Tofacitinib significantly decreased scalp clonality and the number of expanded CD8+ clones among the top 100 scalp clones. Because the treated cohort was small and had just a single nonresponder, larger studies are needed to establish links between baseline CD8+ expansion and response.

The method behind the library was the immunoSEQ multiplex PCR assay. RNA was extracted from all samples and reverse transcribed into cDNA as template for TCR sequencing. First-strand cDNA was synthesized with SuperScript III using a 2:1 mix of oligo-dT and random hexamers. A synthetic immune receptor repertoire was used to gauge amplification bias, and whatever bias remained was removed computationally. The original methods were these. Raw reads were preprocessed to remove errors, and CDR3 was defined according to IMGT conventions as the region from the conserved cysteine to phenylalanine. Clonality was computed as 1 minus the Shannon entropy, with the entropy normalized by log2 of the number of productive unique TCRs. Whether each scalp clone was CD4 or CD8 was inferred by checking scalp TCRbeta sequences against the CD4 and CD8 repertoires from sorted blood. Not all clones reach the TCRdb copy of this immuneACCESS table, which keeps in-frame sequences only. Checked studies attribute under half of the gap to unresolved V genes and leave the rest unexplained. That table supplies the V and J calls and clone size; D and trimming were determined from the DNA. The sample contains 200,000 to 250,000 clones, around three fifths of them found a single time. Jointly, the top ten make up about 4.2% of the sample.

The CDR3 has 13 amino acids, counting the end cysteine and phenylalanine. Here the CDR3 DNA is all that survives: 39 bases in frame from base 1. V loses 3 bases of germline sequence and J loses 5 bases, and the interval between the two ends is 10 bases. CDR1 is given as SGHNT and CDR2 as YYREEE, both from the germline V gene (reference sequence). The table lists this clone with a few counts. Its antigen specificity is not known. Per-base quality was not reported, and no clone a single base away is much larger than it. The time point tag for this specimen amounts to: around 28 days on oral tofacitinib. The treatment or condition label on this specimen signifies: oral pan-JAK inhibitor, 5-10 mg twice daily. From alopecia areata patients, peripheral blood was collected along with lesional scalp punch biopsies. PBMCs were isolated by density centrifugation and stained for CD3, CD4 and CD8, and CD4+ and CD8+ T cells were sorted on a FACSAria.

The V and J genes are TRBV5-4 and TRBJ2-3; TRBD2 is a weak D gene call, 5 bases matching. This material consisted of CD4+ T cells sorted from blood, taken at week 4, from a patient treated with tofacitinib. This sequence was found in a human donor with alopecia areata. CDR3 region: CASSSDAGDTQYF. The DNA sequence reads TGTGCCAGCAGCTCGGACGCGGGAGATACGCAGTATTTT.